A selection of T cell receptor beta chains follows, all from one sample in a study of blood T cell repertoires in COVID-19. Sequencing was performed with immunoSEQ multiplex PCR; in TCRdb, only in-frame clones are kept and a portion is missing. The sample lists some 100,000 clones; over 75% were seen once. Sequenced sample: peripheral blood. These receptors were obtained from a woman aged 60 to 75 with acute or convalescent COVID-19. Each CDR3 is given with its conserved first and last residue. The order of the fields is CDR3 DNA, CDR3 protein, CDR3 length, J gene, V gene, clone size, D gene. The D gene is left open where the match is weak. Size is omitted from some rows. Given values are once, few, many or a class for expanded clones.

TGTGCCAGCAGCCATGGACTAAAAGAGACCCAGTACTTC,CASSHGLKETQYF,13,TRBJ2-5,TRBV12-3/TRBV12-4,once,NA
TGCGCCAGCAGTGAGTCCAGTAACTATGGCTACACCTTC,CASSESSNYGYTF,13,TRBJ1-2,TRBV10-1,few,NA
TGTGCCAGTAGTATTGTTCTAGTGGGGGGCAATGAGCAGTTCTTC,CASSIVLVGGNEQFF,15,TRBJ2-1,TRBV19,NA,NA
TGCGCCAGCAGCGCCCCCGTCTTAGGGAGGGCCGCCGGGGAGCTGTTTTTT,CASSAPVLGRAAGELFF,17,TRBJ2-2,TRBV5-1,NA,TRBD2
TGTGCCAGCAGCCTGGGGTTTAGTAGGGGGAATCAGCCCCAGCATTTT,CASSLGFSRGNQPQHF,16,TRBJ1-5,TRBV5-8,NA,NA
TGTGCCAGCAGGCGGGACAGTAAGACCCCCCAGCATTTT,CASRRDSKTPQHF,13,TRBJ1-5,TRBV6-5,NA,TRBD1
TGTGCCACCAGTGACCCGAGACAGTCCAATGGCTACACCTTC,CATSDPRQSNGYTF,14,TRBJ1-2,TRBV24-1,NA,NA
TGTGCCAGCAGCCGCGGGACTAGCGAAAACAATGAGCAGTTCTTC,CASSRGTSENNEQFF,15,TRBJ2-1,TRBV6-6,NA,TRBD2
TGTGCCAGCTCACAGGGACAAGGGTCGAACACCGGGGAGCTGTTTTTT,CASSQGQGSNTGELFF,16,TRBJ2-2,TRBV18,NA,NA
TGTGCCAGCAGCGCACAGGGTTCAGGATTCAATGAGCAGTTCTTC,CASSAQGSGFNEQFF,15,TRBJ2-1,TRBV9,once,NA
TGTGCCACCAGTGATTTTTCCAGTAACTATGGCTACACCTTC,CATSDFSSNYGYTF,14,TRBJ1-2,TRBV24-1,NA,NA
TGTGCCAGCAGGTCCCAGAGTGGAGGGCAGTTCTTC,CASRSQSGGQFF,12,TRBJ2-1,TRBV12-3/TRBV12-4,once,NA